The 16 T cell receptor beta chains in this list originate from one sample, sequenced in a study of blood T cells in healthy people across ages. Combining a sample-barcoded 5' primer with a J-beta primer mix, a second PCR ran for roughly 6 to 12 cycles. TCRdb re-derived calls from the 5' RACE reads in MiXCR, one entry per CDR3 protein. The sample comprises 800,000 or so distinct CDR3 sequences, about half of which are singletons, and about a sixth rests with the top ten. The sample consisted of blood. The receptor set was obtained from an elderly man in good health.

The chain has TRBV28 and TRBJ2-7; the D gene is possibly TRBD2 (5 bases). V was clipped by 7 bases and J by 3 bases, with 16 bases between them. Germline V lookup: CDR1 MDHEN, CDR2 SYDVKM. CDR3 length: 14 amino acids. CDR3: CASNLAGNYYEQYF. The CDR3 region has the DNA TGTGCCAGCAATCTCGCGGGCAACTACTACGAGCAGTACTTC.

V usage is TRBV20-1 and J usage is TRBJ2-7; 8 nucleotides line up with TRBD2. V was pared by 1 base and J by 0 bases, with 5 bases of the junction left unmatched. From germline, CDR1 is DFQATT and CDR2 SNEGSKA (reference sequence). This CDR3 is 15 amino acids long. In nucleotides, the CDR3 is TGCAGTGCTAGAGTTACTAGCGGTAGCTCCTACGAGCAGTACTTC. Translation: CSARVTSGSSYEQYF.

This clonotype was counted a few times. The chain uses TRBV6-1 and TRBJ2-7; 7 positions match TRBD2. With 3 bases clipped from V and 6 bases from J, the junction kept 2 bases outside the gene matches. CDR1 and CDR2 from the germline V gene are MNHNS and SASEGT. The CDR3 runs to 12 residues. The DNA for the CDR3 is TGTGCCAGCAGTGATTCTAGCGGCGAGCAGTACTTC. It codes for CASSDSSGEQYF.

V and J are TRBV5-1 and TRBJ2-2, with no clear D. Trimming cost V 4 bases and J 6 bases, with 19 bases left between them. The CDR3 is 16 amino acids. Germline lookup yields CDR1 SGHRS and CDR2 YFSETQ. The CDR3 region is CASSPIGPKISGELFF. CDR3 DNA sequence: TGCGCCAGCAGCCCCATAGGGCCGAAAATTTCCGGGGAGCTGTTTTTT.

As regards this clonotype: Since a much larger clone is just one base distant, this may be a read error. J is TRBJ1-1 and V is TRBV28; TRBD1 matches 8 bases. The V gene's germline CDR1 is MDHEN and CDR2 SYDVKM. The CDR3 loop spans 14 amino acids. CDR3 in DNA: TGTGCCAGCAGTCCGGGACAGGAAATCGCTGAAACTTTCTTT. Its translation: CASSPGQEIAETFF.

As to this clonotype: Relative to the germline gene, one junction end is altered; a read error may explain this. This chain joins TRBV12-3 or TRBV12-4 and TRBJ2-1; D is possibly TRBD2 (6 bases). The CDR3 is 16 amino acids. The CDR3 loop reads CASSLVSGNSCNEQFF. For the CDR3, the DNA is TGTGCCAGCAGTTTAGTTAGCGGCAACTCCTGCAATGAGCAGTTCTTC.

V and J are TRBV10-3 and TRBJ2-2; 8 nucleotides line up with TRBD1. Losses at the gene ends were 2 bases for V and 2 bases for J; bases not matched to a gene: 4. The length of the CDR3 is 16 residues. Germline lookup yields CDR1 ENHRY and CDR2 SYGVKD. The CDR3 is CAISEPGGSNTGELFF. CDR3 nucleotide sequence: TGTGCCATCAGTGAGCCAGGGGGCTCAAACACCGGGGAGCTGTTTTTT.

The chain uses TRBV27 and TRBJ2-7; weak D call: TRBD2 (5 bases). Germline V CDR1 and CDR2: MNHEY, SMNVEV (reference sequence). The CDR3 extends over 16 amino acids. V dropped 0 bases and J dropped 2 bases, with 14 bases sitting between them. CDR3 loop: CASSLSPAGDTYEQYF. CDR3 nucleotide sequence: TGTGCCAGCAGTTTATCTCCGGCGGGCGATACCTACGAGCAGTACTTC.

On this clonotype itself: One end of the junction does not line up with germline, which may come from a read error. The CDR3 here is CASSGLAVYSEQFF. The DNA for the CDR3 is TGTGCCAGCAGCGGACTAGCGGTCTACAGTGAGCAGTTCTTC. The V and J genes are TRBV14 and TRBJ2-1, with TRBD2 identical over 10 bases. The CDR3 is 14 residues long. Germline-derived CDR1 and CDR2 are SGHDN and FVKESK.

This clonotype was seen a handful of times. This chain joins TRBV10-3 and TRBJ2-1; TRBD2 matches at 9 bases. Unmatched junction bases numbered 5, after V lost 6 bases and J lost 5 bases. The length of the CDR3 is 14 residues. Germline V lookup: CDR1 ENHRY, CDR2 SYGVKD. This CDR3 reads CAISVSGSNNEQFF. For the CDR3, the DNA is TGTGCCATCAGCGTTAGCGGGAGCAACAATGAGCAGTTCTTC.

The chain combines TRBV4-3 with TRBJ1-2; no firm D call. This CDR3 has 15 amino acids. CDR1 LGHNA and CDR2 YSLEER come from the germline V gene. Deletions cut 0 bases from V and 0 bases from J, with 8 bases between. The DNA of the CDR3 is TGCGCCAGCAGCCAAGATATCCCACCTAACTATGGCTACACCTTC. Its protein is CASSQDIPPNYGYTF.

This clonotype was counted a single time. This chain joins TRBV24-1 and TRBJ1-5; D is possibly TRBD1 (6 bases). This CDR3 is built from 15 residues. Germline V lookup: CDR1 KGHDR, CDR2 SFDVKD. V lost 3 bases and J 3 bases, leaving 11 bases between the germline ends. CDR3 DNA sequence: TGTGCCACCAGTGATGGAGGGGGAAACAATCAGCCCCAGCATTTT. It yields the protein CATSDGGGNNQPQHF.

The chain carries TRBV20-1 and TRBJ1-6; D unresolved. The CDR3 spans 14 residues. V gave up 5 bases and J gave up 7 bases, with 15 bases separating them. Germline V lookup: CDR1 DFQATT, CDR2 SNEGSKA (reference sequence). Written as DNA, the CDR3 is TGCAGTGCTCCCCTTCGAGGGTCCAATTCACCCCTCCACTTT. Encoded protein: CSAPLRGSNSPLHF.

This clonotype was counted at least ten times. The V gene is TRBV7-7, the J gene TRBJ2-1; 10 nucleotides agree with TRBD2. Germline lookup yields CDR1 SSHAT and CDR2 FNYEAQ (reference sequence). The V gene end was trimmed by 5 bases and the J gene end by 3 bases; junction bases not matched to a gene: 16. This CDR3 is built from 19 residues. CDR3 nucleotide sequence: TGTGCCAGCAGCCCCAGAGAGGCTAGCGGGAGATGGTTCTACAATGAGCAGTTCTTC. Protein sequence: CASSPREASGRWFYNEQFF.

This chain uses TRBV6-5 with TRBJ2-2; D tentatively fits TRBD1 or TRBD2 (5 bases each). Germline CDR1 and CDR2: MNHEY and SVGAGI. The V end lost 2 bases, the J end lost 3 bases, and 13 bases lay between the germline ends. This CDR3 region has 16 residues. CDR3 loop: CASSYDGARDTGELFF. The DNA for the CDR3 is TGTGCCAGCAGTTACGACGGGGCGCGAGACACCGGGGAGCTGTTTTTT.

This clonotype appeared once. The genes are TRBV20-1 and TRBJ1-1; D possibly corresponds to TRBD1 (5 bases). Germline loops: CDR1 DFQATT, CDR2 SNEGSKA (reference sequence). This CDR3 spans 14 amino acids. V lost 1 base and J 3 bases, leaving 12 bases between the germline ends. The CDR3 DNA reads TGCAGTGCTAGAGTAGGGGTAACGGACACTGAAGCTTTCTTT. Amino acid sequence: CSARVGVTDTEAFF.